These 16 T cell receptor beta chains originate from one sample sequenced in a study of cytomegalovirus exposure and HLA in healthy donors. Researchers ran the PCR with 60 Vbeta and 13 Jbeta primers. Produced via immunoSEQ multiplex PCR; TCRdb's table is partial and in-frame only. The sample has almost 65,000 clones; roughly 80% are singletons. Sequencing was done on a sample of PBMCs. These receptors were taken from a male donor in good health and CMV-seropositive.

This clone was counted only a few times. This rearrangement joins TRBV2 to TRBJ1-5; TRBD1 might be the D (5 bases). Trimming removed 4 bases at V and 6 bases at J, with 13 bases between. This CDR3 is built from 14 residues. The germline gives CDR1 SNHLY, CDR2 FYNNEI. The CDR3 reads CASSVQGRGQPQHF. CDR3 in DNA: TGTGCCAGCAGTGTTCAGGGTAGGGGTCAGCCCCAGCATTTT.

The chain is built from TRBV18 and TRBJ2-5, with TRBD2 identical over 10 bases. Trimming cost V 3 bases and J 5 bases; bases outside gene matches: 12. In germline, CDR1 is KGHSH, CDR2 LQKENI. CDR3 size: 17 residues. The CDR3 loop reads CASSPMASGGPRETQYF. The CDR3 nucleotides are TGTGCCAGCTCACCGATGGCTAGCGGGGGCCCCCGGGAGACCCAGTACTTC.

This clone was counted between two and nine times. V gene TRBV6-5 combines with J gene TRBJ1-4, with D tentatively TRBD1 (6 bases). Germline V gene lookup returns CDR1 MNHEY and CDR2 SVGAGI. V was clipped by 0 bases and J by 6 bases, with 8 bases between them. This CDR3 comprises 14 residues. The CDR3 nucleotides are TGTGCCAGCAGTTACTCACAGGGCCATGAAAAACTGTTTTTT. It is translated as CASSYSQGHEKLFF.

The chain employs TRBV5-1 and TRBJ1-5; D possibly corresponds to TRBD1 (6 bases). From germline, CDR1 is SGHRS and CDR2 YFSETQ. The CDR3 runs to 17 residues. V lost 4 bases and J lost 1, with 18 bases in between. CDR3 DNA: TGCGCCAGCAGCCAGGCGGGGGGGCGAATAAGCAATCAGCCCCAGCATTTT. This translates into CASSQAGGRISNQPQHF.

The chain recombines TRBV28 with TRBJ1-2, with D possibly being TRBD1 (6 bases). CDR1 is MDHEN and CDR2 is SYDVKM in the germline V gene. The CDR3 spans 11 residues. Deletions cut 7 bases from V and 8 bases from J, with 11 bases between. This CDR3 reads CASTLGAGYTF. The CDR3 nucleotides read TGTGCCAGCACTCTGGGGGCCGGCTACACCTTC.

V gene TRBV9 combines with J gene TRBJ2-2; 8 nucleotides align to TRBD1. The germline V gene encodes CDR1 SGDLS and CDR2 YYNGEE. This CDR3 is built from 15 residues. The V and J ends lost 4 bases and 6 bases, in that order; junction bases with no gene match: 8. CDR3 bases: TGTGCCAGCAGCCCTCAGGGGGCATCGGCCGGGGAGCTGTTTTTT. Protein product: CASSPQGASAGELFF.

This clone was found a few times. V is TRBV6-1 and J is TRBJ2-6; 10 nucleotides align to TRBD1. This CDR3 comprises 18 residues. Germline V lookup: CDR1 MNHNS, CDR2 SASEGT. Germline trimming cut 3 bases from V and 2 bases from J; bases unmatched to any gene: 7. The CDR3 bases are TGTGCCAGCAGTGACCGGGACAGGGGAAGCGCTGGGGCCAACGTCCTGACTTTC. This gives the protein CASSDRDRGSAGANVLTF.

The chain links TRBV28 to TRBJ1-6; 8 positions match TRBD1. V gave up 6 bases and J gave up 9 bases; unmatched junction bases: 10. The length of the CDR3 is 15 residues. Looked up from germline, CDR1 is MDHEN and CDR2 is SYDVKM. The CDR3 reads CASSPLDREGSPLHF. As DNA, the CDR3 is TGTGCCAGCAGCCCTTTGGACAGGGAAGGTTCACCCCTCCACTTT.

The genes are TRBV2 and TRBJ2-7; the match to TRBD2 covers 9 bases. The CDR3 runs 15 residues. Germline CDR1 reads SNHLY; CDR2 reads FYNNEI. With 7 bases clipped from V and 3 bases from J, the junction kept 10 bases outside the gene matches. The CDR3 DNA follows: TGTGCCAGCACCCCTGGGCTAGCGGGGAACTACGAGCAGTACTTC. Its translation: CASTPGLAGNYEQYF.

V is TRBV4-1 and J is TRBJ2-3, with TRBD1 matching 8 bases. V shed 2 bases, J shed 8 bases, and the junction held 6 bases outside the gene matches. Germline V gene sequence: CDR1 MGHRA, CDR2 YSYEKL. This CDR3 has 14 residues. The CDR3 region has the DNA TGCGCCAGCAGCCAACAGGACAGGGAGGTTACGCAGTATTTT. It yields the protein CASSQQDREVTQYF.

This chain joins TRBV29-1 and TRBJ1-2; D is perhaps TRBD1 (6 bases). Between the trimmed V and J ends, which lost 2 bases and 8 bases, there was a span of 12 bases. CDR1 is SQVTM and CDR2 is ANQGSEA in the germline V gene. This CDR3 comprises 12 residues. The CDR3 DNA reads TGCAGCGTTGAATGGCAGGGGCACGGCTACACCTTC. It translates to CSVEWQGHGYTF.

The J gene is TRBJ1-1, the V gene TRBV19; no clear D gene. Germline CDR1 LNHDA, CDR2 SQIVND (reference sequence). Between the trimmed V and J ends, which lost 2 bases and 1 base, there was a span of 11 bases. The CDR3 runs to 15 residues. CDR3 in amino acids: CASSIIGAANTEAFF. The CDR3 DNA sequence: TGTGCCAGTAGTATAATCGGAGCAGCGAACACTGAAGCTTTCTTT.

The rearrangement uses TRBV5-4 and TRBJ2-3; unclear D gene. The CDR3 has 16 residues. V shed 2 bases and J shed 6 bases, with 19 bases lying between them. The germline V gene encodes CDR1 SGHNT and CDR2 YYREEE (reference sequence). The CDR3, as DNA: TGTGCCAGCAGCTTTCGGATTCTTGAGGCCGGGGATACGCAGTATTTT. It yields the protein CASSFRILEAGDTQYF.

This rearrangement joins TRBV5-4 to TRBJ1-2; a weak D match, TRBD1 (5 bases). Germline-derived CDR1 and CDR2 are SGHNT and YYREEE (reference sequence). Deletions cut 2 bases from V and 4 bases from J, with 12 bases between. The CDR3 length is 14 residues. CDR3 nucleotides: TGTGCCAGCAGCTTTCAGGGTTTGACCTATGGCTACACCTTC. Translated, it gives CASSFQGLTYGYTF.

J is TRBJ2-3 and V is TRBV4-3, with D possibly TRBD1 on 6 matching bases. The CDR3 loop spans 16 amino acids. V shed 0 bases and J shed 6 bases, with 16 bases lying between them. CDR1 is LGHNA and CDR2 is YSLEER in the germline V gene. The CDR3 DNA is TGCGCCAGCAGCCAAGATAAGAGGGACACCAGGGATACGCAGTATTTT. The encoded protein is CASSQDKRDTRDTQYF.

CDR3 region: CASSLGGDGGVNEQFF. The CDR3, as DNA: TGTGCCAGCAGCTTAGGGGGAGACGGAGGAGTAAATGAGCAGTTCTTC. The chain joins TRBV7-2 to TRBJ2-1; TRBD2 might be the D (5 bases). The CDR3 totals 16 residues. Deletions cut 1 base from V and 7 bases from J, with 17 bases between. The V gene's germline CDR1 is SGHTA and CDR2 FQGNSA.